This TCR beta chain was captured by sequencing in a study of blood T cell repertoires in COVID-19. Study context: Samples representing acute and convalescent COVID-19 were sourced from the United States, Italy and Spain. The analysed material was cDNA or gDNA that came from T cells, B-cell-depleted T cells, or PBMCs.

Per the authors' pipeline: Amplification with reference gene primers provided the estimates of nucleated cell counts. Generated by immunoSEQ multiplex PCR, the TCRdb table keeps only in-frame clones and is missing some. V and J calls and clone size are as listed in that table; D and trimming were resolved from the DNA. In the table there are 280,000 or so clones, around 88% of which are singletons. The sequence was obtained from a woman in her twenties or thirties who had recovered from COVID-19. The specimen was peripheral blood.

The CDR3 DNA reads as TGTGCCAGCAGTGAAGGGACAGGGGTATTCTCTGGGGCCAACGTCCTGACTTTC. Translating gives CASSEGTGVFSGANVLTF. V usage is TRBV6-4 and J usage is TRBJ2-6, with 10 nucleotides matching TRBD1. Trimming took 3 bases from V and 0 from J; bases not matched to a gene: 5. The CDR3 consists of 18 residues. CDR1 is MRHNA and CDR2 is SNTAGT in the germline V gene.